Listed here are 3 T cell receptor beta chains from one sample, sequenced in a study of technical replicates of blood from a few donors. The repertoire was sequenced with immunoSEQ multiplex PCR; TCRdb's copy has only in-frame clones and lacks some. The sample has under 90,000 clones; roughly 98% are singletons. Sample: T cells isolated from PBMCs. The origin of the receptors is a human donor in good health.

This clone is a singleton in its sample. The chain combines TRBV6-6 with TRBJ2-3; TRBD2 is a possible D gene (6 bases). Looked up from germline, CDR1 is MNHNY and CDR2 is SVGAGI (reference sequence). The CDR3 sequence is 15 residues long. The ends were cut back, 9 bases at V and 0 bases at J, with 16 bases in the middle. The CDR3 coding sequence is TGTGCCAGTTTCGTGGGAGGCGCTAGCACAGATACGCAGTATTTT. This sequence encodes CASFVGGASTDTQYF.

The V and J genes are TRBV11-2 and TRBJ2-7; 9 nucleotides line up with TRBD1. Trimming took 5 bases from V and 4 from J; bases not matched to a gene: 9. Germline-derived CDR1 and CDR2 are SGHAT and FQNNGV. The CDR3 consists of 15 residues. The CDR3 nucleotides are TGTGCCAGCAGCATTCGACAGGGGGGAGAATACGAGCAGTACTTC. This gives the protein CASSIRQGGEYEQYF.

This chain links TRBV13 with TRBJ2-4; D gene uncertain. V was clipped by 0 bases and J by 8 bases, with 5 bases between them. Germline assignment: CDR1 PRHDT and CDR2 FYEKMQ (reference sequence). The CDR3 totals 12 residues. This chain's CDR3 is CASSLGTDIQYF. In DNA form, the CDR3 reads TGTGCCAGCAGCTTAGGAACGGACATTCAGTACTTC.